The 21 T cell receptor beta chains listed next were all sequenced from one sample in a study of graft-versus-host responses after intestinal transplantation (dated by TCRdb to 2020 to 2022). This specimen's time point label, interpreted: cells obtained before transplantation from donor or recipient. What these receptors recognize is not known. The receptor library was made with the immunoSEQ multiplex PCR assay. TCRdb retrieved this table from immuneACCESS and kept in-frame rearrangements only. Not all clones are present; in checked studies, unresolved V genes account for under half, and no reason is known for the remainder. The sample table lists 80,000 to 100,000 clones, about 93% of them with a count of one. The top ten clones comprise over 0.15% of the sample. The input for sequencing was unstimulated CD4+ T cells sorted from spleen or lymph node cells, taken before intestinal transplant. The receptors were sampled from a human donor who received an intestinal transplant.

CDR3 in amino acids: CASSYGQEAFF. For the CDR3, the DNA is TGTGCCAGCAGCTACGGACAGGAAGCTTTCTTT. This chain joins TRBV2 and TRBJ1-1; D is possibly TRBD1 (6 bases). Germline V gives CDR1 SNHLY, CDR2 FYNNEI. Deletions cut 6 bases from V and 8 bases from J, with 10 bases between. The CDR3 has 11 amino acids.

The rearrangement joins TRBV7-9 to TRBJ2-5, with D perhaps matching TRBD2 (6 bases). Trimming pared 5 bases from V and 5 bases from J, leaving 18 bases between. Germline-derived CDR1 and CDR2 are SEHNR and FQNEAQ (reference sequence). This CDR3 is built from 15 residues. The CDR3 bases are TGTGCCAGCAGCCCGGGCGTGGGCGGGATGGAGACCCAGTACTTC. Protein: CASSPGVGGMETQYF.

The chain has TRBV18 and TRBJ1-3, with D possibly being TRBD1 (6 bases). The germline CDR1 and CDR2 sequences are KGHSH and LQKENI. This CDR3 region has 15 residues. Between the trimmed V and J ends, which lost 6 bases and 1 base, there was a span of 13 bases. CDR3 amino acids: CASSHGTMSGNTIYF. CDR3 in DNA: TGTGCCAGCTCGCATGGGACAATGTCTGGAAACACCATATATTTT. Supplemented by reference TRBV18 and TRBJ1-3, the full variable domain reads NAGVMQNPRHLVRRRGQEARLRCSPMKGHSHVYWYRQLPEEGLKFMVYLQKENIIDESGMPKERFSAEFPKEGPSILRIQQVVRGDSAAYFCASSHGTMSGNTIYFGEGSWLTVV.

The chain recombines TRBV7-2 with TRBJ1-1; D call uncertain. Trimming took off 6 bases at V and 1 base at J, with 9 bases between the two ends. Per the germline V gene, CDR1 is SGHTA and CDR2 is FQGNSA. This CDR3 is 13 amino acids long. CDR3 protein: CASSLRGNTEAFF. The CDR3 nucleotides read TGTGCCAGCAGTTTAAGAGGGAACACTGAAGCTTTCTTT.

The CDR3 loop reads CASSEGQKGYTF. The CDR3 DNA is TGTGCCAGCAGTGAAGGACAGAAGGGCTACACCTTC. The chain uses TRBV6-1 and TRBJ1-2, with a possible D match to TRBD1 (5 bases). Germline V gives CDR1 MNHNS, CDR2 SASEGT. This CDR3 contains 12 residues. Trimming stripped 1 base from V and 8 bases from J, with 8 bases between.

The V call is TRBV6-5, the J call TRBJ1-6, with 9 bases identical to TRBD1. The length of the CDR3 is 16 residues. Germline V gives CDR1 MNHEY, CDR2 SVGAGI. J gave up 6 bases and V 4 bases, and 7 bases lay outside the gene matches. The CDR3 DNA reads TGTGCCAGCAGTTCCTGGGACAGGGTCTTTAATTCACCCCTCCACTTT. Amino acids: CASSSWDRVFNSPLHF.

This sequence joins TRBV30 and TRBJ2-1; 13 bases are a match to TRBD2. With V trimmed by 3 bases and J by 5 bases, 4 bases remained unmatched. This CDR3 is 15 amino acids long. The germline V gene encodes CDR1 GTSNPN and CDR2 SVGIG (reference sequence). The CDR3 sequence: CAWRILAGGNNEQFF. CDR3 nucleotide sequence: TGTGCCTGGAGGATACTAGCGGGGGGGAACAATGAGCAGTTCTTC.

V usage is TRBV19 and J usage is TRBJ2-1; D may be TRBD2 (6 bases). Trimming removed 3 bases at V and 9 bases at J, with 15 bases between. The CDR3 extends over 14 amino acids. Germline V lookup: CDR1 LNHDA, CDR2 SQIVND (reference sequence). The CDR3 DNA reads TGTGCCAGTAGTATCTGGGGGAGGTACGGTGAGCAGTTCTTC. Its translation: CASSIWGRYGEQFF.

CDR3: CASSPPPADSGEAFF. The CDR3 nucleotides are TGTGCCAGCAGCCCCCCCCCTGCAGATAGCGGGGAAGCTTTCTTT. This chain joins TRBV5-4 and TRBJ1-1; unclear D gene. CDR1 is SGHNT, CDR2 YYREEE, per germline (reference sequence). Trimming cost V 4 bases and J 8 bases, with 21 bases left between them. The CDR3 is 15 amino acids.

V is TRBV19 and J is TRBJ1-5, with D unresolved. V lost 1 base and J lost 6, with 25 bases in between. This CDR3 has 19 amino acids. Germline V gives CDR1 LNHDA, CDR2 SQIVND (reference sequence). Written as DNA, the CDR3 is TGTGCCAGTAGTATAGGTTCAACAAGACGGGATTCTTTTGGTCAGCCCCAGCATTTT. Protein product: CASSIGSTRRDSFGQPQHF.

The CDR3 sequence is CASSEWPTVVQAFF. The CDR3 bases are TGTGCCAGCAGTGAATGGCCGACAGTTGTCCAAGCTTTCTTT. V usage is TRBV6-1 and J usage is TRBJ1-1; maybe TRBD1 (5 bases). V was clipped by 2 bases and J by 9 bases, with 16 bases between them. Germline-derived CDR1 and CDR2 are MNHNS and SASEGT. The CDR3 has 14 residues.

The chain has TRBV9 and TRBJ1-1; TRBD1 agrees at 8 bases. The CDR3 loop spans 14 amino acids. CDR1 SGDLS and CDR2 YYNGEE come from the germline V gene. J gave up 1 base and V 5 bases, and 4 bases lay outside the gene matches. The CDR3 spells CASSRQGPNTEAFF. In nucleotides, the CDR3 is TGTGCCAGCAGTAGACAGGGGCCGAACACTGAAGCTTTCTTT.

This clone has only one observation. One junction end disagrees with the germline gene, perhaps due to a read error. Other DNA sequences in the sample encode the same CDR3. The genes are TRBV19 and TRBJ1-6; D is uncertain. The CDR3 contains 15 residues. Germline V gene lookup returns CDR1 LNHDA and CDR2 SQIVND (reference sequence). CDR3 amino acids: CASSDRSSYNSPLHF. The CDR3 DNA reads TGTGCCAGTAGTGACCGGAGCTCCTATAATTCCCCCCTCCACTTT.

The rearrangement joins TRBV5-6 to TRBJ1-1; D gene ambiguous. Germline CDR1 and CDR2: SGHDT and YYEEEE. The CDR3 loop spans 13 amino acids. Trimming stripped 1 base from V and 3 bases from J, with 7 bases between. CDR3 bases: TGTGCCAGCAGCTTGCGACGGGACACTGAAGCTTTCTTT. This codes for CASSLRRDTEAFF. The full variable domain, its missing parts supplied by reference TRBV5-6 and TRBJ1-1, is DAGVTQSPTHLIKTRGQQVTLRCSPKSGHDTVSWYQQALGQGPQFIFQYYEEEERQRGNFPDRFSGHQFPNYSSELNVNALLLGDSALYLCASSLRRDTEAFFGQGTRLTVV.

This clone was seen a handful of times. The V call is TRBV5-6, the J call TRBJ1-1, with D possibly TRBD1 on 5 matching bases. Between the trimmed V and J ends, which lost 4 bases and 6 bases, there was a span of 16 bases. Germline loops: CDR1 SGHDT, CDR2 YYEEEE. This CDR3 has 14 amino acids. Here the CDR3 reads CASSGRQFLPEAFF. The CDR3 DNA reads TGTGCCAGCAGCGGAAGACAGTTCCTCCCTGAAGCTTTCTTT.

The chain is built from TRBV2 and TRBJ1-2; D perhaps matches TRBD1 (5 bases). Trimming removed 2 bases at V and 8 bases at J, with 9 bases between. CDR1 and CDR2 (germline): SNHLY, FYNNEI. The CDR3 contains 12 residues. As DNA, the CDR3 is TGTGCCAGCAGTGAACAGGGAGGGGGCTACACCTTC. Protein: CASSEQGGGYTF.

The rearrangement joins TRBV5-1 to TRBJ1-1, with 8 bases aligning to TRBD1. J was trimmed by 4 bases and V by 2 bases; bases with no gene match: 1. The germline CDR1 and CDR2 sequences are SGHRS and YFSETQ. The CDR3 extends over 13 amino acids. CDR3 in DNA: TGCGCCAGCAGCTTCGACAGGGGCACTGAAGCTTTCTTT. Its protein is CASSFDRGTEAFF.

The rearrangement uses TRBV5-6 and TRBJ1-5, with 9 bases fitting TRBD1. The CDR3 is made up of 18 amino acids. J lost 4 bases, V lost 2 bases, and 13 bases had no gene match. Germline V gene sequence: CDR1 SGHDT, CDR2 YYEEEE. The CDR3: CASSFSLTGQGKNQPQHF. DNA for the CDR3: TGTGCCAGCAGCTTCAGTCTTACAGGACAGGGGAAGAATCAGCCCCAGCATTTT.

The J gene is TRBJ1-1, the V gene TRBV7-9; D is unresolved. The germline V gene has CDR1 SEHNR and CDR2 FQNEAQ (reference sequence). Trimming cost V 6 bases and J 6 bases, with 17 bases left between them. This CDR3 has 14 residues. Here the CDR3 DNA reads TGTGCCAGCAGTCAACTCAACAGTGCCCCTGAAGCTTTCTTT. Residues: CASSQLNSAPEAFF.

The chain recombines TRBV7-2 with TRBJ1-3; perhaps TRBD1 as D (5 bases). Germline loops: CDR1 SGHTA, CDR2 FQGNSA. Deletions cut 1 base from V and 8 bases from J, with 15 bases between. This CDR3 spans 15 amino acids. This chain's CDR3 is CASSLVSQGGDTIYF. The CDR3 coding sequence is TGTGCCAGCAGCTTAGTCTCCCAGGGTGGGGACACCATATATTTT.

This chain links TRBV2 with TRBJ1-4, with D perhaps TRBD1 (5 bases). This CDR3 has 12 amino acids. Germline-derived CDR1 and CDR2 are SNHLY and FYNNEI. Trimming cost V 5 bases and J 7 bases, with 8 bases left between them. In DNA form, the CDR3 reads TGTGCCAGCAGTCTCGGGGGTGAAAAACTGTTTTTT. Its protein is CASSLGGEKLFF.